This T cell receptor (beta chain) derives from a study of T-cell memory formation after mild COVID-19. The CDR3 contains 12 residues. The germline V and J ends were trimmed by 8 bases and 4 bases, with 8 bases remaining between them. Germline CDR1 and CDR2: KGHDR and SFDVKD. Overall study results and limits: Certain responding clones were present in pre-infection memory, suggesting participation of cross-reactive memory. Contracting CD4+ clones sat mainly in CM and EM; CD8+ in EMRA. Clones contracting over day 15 to 85 were CD4/CD8 balanced, with later expanders leaning CD4+.

Remarks on this clonotype: Its antigen remains unidentified.

The authors produced TCR alpha and TCR beta cDNA libraries with sample barcodes and UMIs by 5'RACE using constant-segment primers. TCRdb itself ran the 5' RACE reads through MiXCR, one entry per CDR3 protein. The table has about 110,000 distinct CDR3 sequences, around 12% seen once. Sequenced: PBMCs or a T cell subset sorted from them (not recorded which). This receptor was identified in an adult woman who had mild COVID-19 (a few samples of this study predate the infection). Cell type and time point are not known. V gene TRBV24-1 combines with J gene TRBJ2-1; possible D gene TRBD1, 6 bases. The CDR3 loop is CATMGHYNEQFF. CDR3 coding DNA: TGTGCCACCATGGGACATTACAATGAGCAGTTCTTC.